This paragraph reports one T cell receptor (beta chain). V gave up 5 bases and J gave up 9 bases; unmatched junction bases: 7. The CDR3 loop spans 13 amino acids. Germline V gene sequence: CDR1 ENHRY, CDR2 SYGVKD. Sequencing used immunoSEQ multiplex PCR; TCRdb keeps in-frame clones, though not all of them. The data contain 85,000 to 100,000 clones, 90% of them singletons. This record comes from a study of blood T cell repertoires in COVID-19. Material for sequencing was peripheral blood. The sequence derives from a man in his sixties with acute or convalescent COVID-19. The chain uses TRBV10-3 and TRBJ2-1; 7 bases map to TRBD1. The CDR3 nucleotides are TGTGCCATCAGTTTTACAGGGGTCGGTGAGCAGTTCTTC. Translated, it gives CAISFTGVGEQFF.